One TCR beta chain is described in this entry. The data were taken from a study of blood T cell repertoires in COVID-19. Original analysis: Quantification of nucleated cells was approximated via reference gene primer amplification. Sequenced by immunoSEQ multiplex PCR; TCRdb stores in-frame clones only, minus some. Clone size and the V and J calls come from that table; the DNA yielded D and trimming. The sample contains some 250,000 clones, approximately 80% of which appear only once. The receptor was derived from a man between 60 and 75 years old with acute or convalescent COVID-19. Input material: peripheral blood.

DNA for the CDR3: TGTGCCAGCGCCCGGGACAGGGCCCACGCTTCACCCCTCCACTTT. Protein: CASARDRAHASPLHF. The chain uses TRBV6-5 and TRBJ1-6; 9 positions agree with TRBD1. V was clipped by 8 bases and J by 9 bases; unmatched bases: 11. This CDR3 has 15 residues. Germline loops: CDR1 MNHEY, CDR2 SVGAGI.